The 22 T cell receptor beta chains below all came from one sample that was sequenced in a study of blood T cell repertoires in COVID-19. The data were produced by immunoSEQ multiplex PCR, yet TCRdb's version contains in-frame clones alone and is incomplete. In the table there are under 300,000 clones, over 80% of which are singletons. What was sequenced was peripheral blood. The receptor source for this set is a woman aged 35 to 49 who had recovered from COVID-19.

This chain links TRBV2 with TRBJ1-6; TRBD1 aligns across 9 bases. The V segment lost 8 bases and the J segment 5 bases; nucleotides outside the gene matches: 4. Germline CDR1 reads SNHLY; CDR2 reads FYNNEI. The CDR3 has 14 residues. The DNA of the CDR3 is TGTGCCAGCCTACGGGACAGGGATAATTCACCCCTCCACTTT. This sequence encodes CASLRDRDNSPLHF.

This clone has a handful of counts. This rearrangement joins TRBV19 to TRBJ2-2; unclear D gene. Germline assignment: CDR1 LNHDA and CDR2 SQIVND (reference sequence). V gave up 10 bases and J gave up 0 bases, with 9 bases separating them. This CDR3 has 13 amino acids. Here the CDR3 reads CATTNANTGELFF. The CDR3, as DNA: TGTGCCACTACGAACGCGAACACCGGGGAGCTGTTTTTT.

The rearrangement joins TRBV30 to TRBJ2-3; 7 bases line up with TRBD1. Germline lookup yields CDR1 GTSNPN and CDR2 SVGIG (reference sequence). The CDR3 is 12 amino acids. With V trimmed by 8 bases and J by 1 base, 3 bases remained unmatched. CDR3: CAADRGTDTQYF. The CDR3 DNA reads TGTGCCGCCGACAGGGGCACAGATACGCAGTATTTT. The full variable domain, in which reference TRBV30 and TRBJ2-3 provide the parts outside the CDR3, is SQTIHQWPATLVQPVGSPLSLECTVEGTSNPNLYWYRQAAGRGLQLLFYSVGIGQISSEVPQNLSASRPQDRQFILSSKKLLLSDSGFYLCAADRGTDTQYFGPGTRLTVL.

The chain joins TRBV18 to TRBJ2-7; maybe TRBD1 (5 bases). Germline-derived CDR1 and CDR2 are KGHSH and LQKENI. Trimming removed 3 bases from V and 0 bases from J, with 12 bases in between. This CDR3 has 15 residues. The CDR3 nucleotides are TGTGCCAGCTCACCGGGGCCTTCCCCCTCCTACGAGCAGTACTTC. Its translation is CASSPGPSPSYEQYF. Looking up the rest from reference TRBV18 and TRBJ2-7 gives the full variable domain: NAGVMQNPRHLVRRRGQEARLRCSPMKGHSHVYWYRQLPEEGLKFMVYLQKENIIDESGMPKERFSAEFPKEGPSILRIQQVVRGDSAAYFCASSPGPSPSYEQYFGPGTRLTVT.

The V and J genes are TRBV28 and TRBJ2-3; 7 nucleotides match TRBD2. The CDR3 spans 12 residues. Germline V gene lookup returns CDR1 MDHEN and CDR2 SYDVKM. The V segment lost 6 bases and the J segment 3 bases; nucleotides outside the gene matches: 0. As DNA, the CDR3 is TGTGCCAGCAGCGGGGGGACAGATACGCAGTATTTT. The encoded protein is CASSGGTDTQYF.

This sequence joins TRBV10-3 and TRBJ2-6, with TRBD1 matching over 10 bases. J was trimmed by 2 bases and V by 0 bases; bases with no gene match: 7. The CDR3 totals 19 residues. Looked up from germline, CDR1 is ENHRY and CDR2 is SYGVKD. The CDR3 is CAISESPGQGITGANVLTF. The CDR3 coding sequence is TGTGCCATCAGTGAGTCGCCGGGACAGGGGATCACTGGGGCCAACGTCCTGACTTTC.

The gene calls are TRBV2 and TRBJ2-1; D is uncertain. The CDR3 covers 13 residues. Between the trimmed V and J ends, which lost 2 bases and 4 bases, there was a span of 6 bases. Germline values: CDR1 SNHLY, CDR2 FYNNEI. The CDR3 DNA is TGTGCCAGCAGTGAACCCTATTACAATGAGCAGTTCTTC. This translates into CASSEPYYNEQFF.

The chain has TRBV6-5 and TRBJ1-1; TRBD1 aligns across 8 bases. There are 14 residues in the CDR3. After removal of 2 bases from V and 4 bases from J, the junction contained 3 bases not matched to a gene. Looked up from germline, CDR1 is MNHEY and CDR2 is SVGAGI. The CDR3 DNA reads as TGTGCCAGCAGTTACACAGGGGGTGGCACTGAAGCTTTCTTT. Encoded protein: CASSYTGGGTEAFF.

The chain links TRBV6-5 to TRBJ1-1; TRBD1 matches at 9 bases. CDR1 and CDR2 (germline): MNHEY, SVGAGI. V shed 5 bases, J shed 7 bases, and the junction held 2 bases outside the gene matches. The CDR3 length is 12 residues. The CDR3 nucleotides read TGTGCCAGCAGTACAGGGGGCGGTGAAGCTTTCTTT. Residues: CASSTGGGEAFF.

CDR3 DNA sequence: TGCGCCAGCAGTTACAGGGGGCAAGGGTACGAGCAGTACTTC. This sequence encodes CASSYRGQGYEQYF. V usage is TRBV23-1 and J usage is TRBJ2-7, with 9 bases fitting TRBD1. TRBV23-1 is given ORF status, its function remaining uncertain. The V gene end was trimmed by 5 bases and the J gene end by 4 bases; junction bases not matched to a gene: 6. This CDR3 has 14 amino acids.

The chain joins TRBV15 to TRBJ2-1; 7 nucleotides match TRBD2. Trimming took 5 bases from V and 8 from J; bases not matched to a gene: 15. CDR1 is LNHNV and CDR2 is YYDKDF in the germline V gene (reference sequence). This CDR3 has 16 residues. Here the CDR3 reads CATSRARDLAVYEQFF. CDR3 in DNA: TGTGCCACCAGCCGAGCACGGGATCTAGCGGTGTATGAGCAGTTCTTC. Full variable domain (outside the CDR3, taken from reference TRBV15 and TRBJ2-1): DAMVIQNPRYQVTQFGKPVTLSCSQTLNHNVMYWYQQKSSQAPKLLFHYYDKDFNNEADTPDNFQSRRPNTSFCFLDIRSPGLGDTAMYLCATSRARDLAVYEQFFGPGTRLTVL.

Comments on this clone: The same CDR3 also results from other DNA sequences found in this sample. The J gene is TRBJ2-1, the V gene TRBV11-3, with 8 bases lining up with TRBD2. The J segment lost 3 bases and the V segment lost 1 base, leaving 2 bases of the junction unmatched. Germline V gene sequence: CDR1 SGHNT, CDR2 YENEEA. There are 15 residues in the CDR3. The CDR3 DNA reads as TGTGCCAGCAGCTTAGGCCTAGCGGGCTACAATGAGCAGTTCTTC. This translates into CASSLGLAGYNEQFF.

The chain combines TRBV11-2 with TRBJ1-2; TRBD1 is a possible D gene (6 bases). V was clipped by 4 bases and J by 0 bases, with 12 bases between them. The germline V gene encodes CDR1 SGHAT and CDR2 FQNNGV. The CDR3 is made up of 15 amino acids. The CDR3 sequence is CASSSQGRANYGYTF. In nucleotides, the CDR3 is TGTGCCAGCAGCTCACAGGGACGGGCTAACTATGGCTACACCTTC. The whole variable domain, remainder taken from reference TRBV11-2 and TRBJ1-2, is EAGVAQSPRYKIIEKRQSVAFWCNPISGHATLYWYQQILGQGPKLLIQFQNNGVVDDSQLPKDRFSAERLKGVDSTLKIQPAKLEDSAVYLCASSSQGRANYGYTFGSGTRLTVV.

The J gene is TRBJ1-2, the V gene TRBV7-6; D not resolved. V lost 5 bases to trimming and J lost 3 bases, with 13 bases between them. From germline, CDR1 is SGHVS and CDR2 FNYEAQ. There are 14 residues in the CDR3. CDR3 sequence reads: CASSATPGDYGYTF. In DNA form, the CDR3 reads TGTGCCAGCAGCGCGACGCCCGGGGACTATGGCTACACCTTC.

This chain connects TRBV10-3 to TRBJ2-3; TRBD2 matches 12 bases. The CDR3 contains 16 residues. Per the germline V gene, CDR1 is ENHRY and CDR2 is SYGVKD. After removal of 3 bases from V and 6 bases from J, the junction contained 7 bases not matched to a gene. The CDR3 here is CAISELAGGPGDTQYF. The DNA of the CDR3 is TGTGCCATCAGTGAACTAGCGGGGGGCCCAGGGGATACGCAGTATTTT.

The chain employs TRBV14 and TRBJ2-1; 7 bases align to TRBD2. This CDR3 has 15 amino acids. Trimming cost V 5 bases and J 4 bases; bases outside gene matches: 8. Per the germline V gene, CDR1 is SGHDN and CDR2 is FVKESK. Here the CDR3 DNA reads TGTGCCAGCAGCAAGCCGGGACTAAGTTACAATGAGCAGTTCTTC. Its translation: CASSKPGLSYNEQFF.

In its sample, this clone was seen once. The CDR3 DNA follows: TGTGCCAGCAGCCAAGAGGGGGGCAATGAGCAGTTCTTC. Amino acids: CASSQEGGNEQFF. The gene calls are TRBV3-1 (or the pseudogene TRBV3-2) and TRBJ2-1, with a possible D match to TRBD2 (6 bases). The CDR3 extends over 13 amino acids. Trimming left V 0 bases short and J 6 bases short, with 6 bases between. Germline V gene lookup returns CDR1 LGHDT and CDR2 YNNKEL (reference sequence).

CDR3 sequence (DNA): TGCGCCAGCAGCTTGATCCACAACAACAACGAAAAACTGTTTTTT. Residues: CASSLIHNNNEKLFF. This rearrangement joins TRBV5-1 to TRBJ1-4; D uncertain. Trimming removed 1 base at V and 8 bases at J, with 15 bases between. The length of the CDR3 is 15 residues. Germline CDR1 and CDR2: SGHRS and YFSETQ.

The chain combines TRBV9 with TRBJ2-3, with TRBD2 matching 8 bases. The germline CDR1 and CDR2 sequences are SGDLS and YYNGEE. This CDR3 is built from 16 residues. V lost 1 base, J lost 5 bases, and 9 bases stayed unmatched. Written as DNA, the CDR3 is TGTGCCAGCAGCGTAAGGGCACTAGCGGAGAGAGATACGCAGTATTTT. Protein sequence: CASSVRALAERDTQYF.

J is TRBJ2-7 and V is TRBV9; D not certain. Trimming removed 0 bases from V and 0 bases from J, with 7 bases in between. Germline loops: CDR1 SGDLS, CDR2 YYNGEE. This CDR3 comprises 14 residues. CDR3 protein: CASSVGLSSYEQYF. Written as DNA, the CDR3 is TGTGCCAGCAGCGTAGGGTTGAGCTCCTACGAGCAGTACTTC.

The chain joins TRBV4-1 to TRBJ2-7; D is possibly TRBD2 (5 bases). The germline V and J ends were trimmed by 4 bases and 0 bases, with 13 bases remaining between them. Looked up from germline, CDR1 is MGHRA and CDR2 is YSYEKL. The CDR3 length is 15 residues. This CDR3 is CASSPDWADSYEQYF. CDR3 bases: TGCGCCAGCAGCCCGGACTGGGCAGACTCCTACGAGCAGTACTTC.

The CDR3 coding sequence is TGTGCCAGCAGGGACAGGGATGATACGCAGTATTTT. Residues: CASRDRDDTQYF. The J gene is TRBJ2-3, the V gene TRBV2, with TRBD1 matching over 8 bases. Germline lookup yields CDR1 SNHLY and CDR2 FYNNEI. The V and J ends lost 6 bases and 6 bases, in that order; junction bases with no gene match: 2. The CDR3 length is 12 residues.